The entry below describes one TCR beta chain. It lacks a known antigen. An end of the junction differs from the germline gene, which may be a read error. Using the deep immunoSEQ assay, TCR CDR3 regions were amplified from genomic DNA by multiplex PCR. For each cell subset, the extracted genomic DNA was distributed evenly across all wells of several immunoSEQ 96-well plates, and each plate served as one replicate. Each replicate PCR for sorted subsets received around 200 ng genomic DNA, equal to 28,000 or so T cell genomes. Purified libraries were measured with a Qubit 3.0 fluorometer, size-checked on a Bioanalyzer 2100, and measured again with the KAPA Library Quantification kit. A separate single-read 150-cycle Illumina NextSeq 550 flow cell was used to sequence each immunoSEQ 96-well plate. On the study's bioinformatics: Because the immunoSEQ output included only junctional sequences and no quality scores, the filtering could not be the same as the filtering used for full-length reads. To assign V/J genes and CDR3, sequences were annotated against IMGT germline references using PyIR, a Python wrapper for IgBLAST v1.9. Reads were removed for weak V/J assignments (E-value above 1e-6), missing CDR3, stop codons, out-of-frame junctions, or ambiguous translated residues. V3J clonotypes were defined by identical inferred V gene, J gene, and CDR3 amino acid sequence. Percentage overlap between repertoires was computed as shared unique clonotypes divided by the size of the smaller repertoire. RTK rarefaction, the Chao1 estimator, and Recon v2.1 estimates of unobserved clonotypes were used to assess repertoire richness. For all TCRbeta clonotypes obtained by the gDNA method from a handful of donors, generation probabilities were computed with OLGA. Entries here come from immuneACCESS through TCRdb and include only in-frame sequences with V and J called. Some clones fail to appear in such tables; in the studies checked, an unresolved V gene covers under half of the shortfall, and the cause of the remainder is unknown. The V and J calls and clone size are taken from that table; D and trimming were inferred from the DNA. This sample holds roughly 1.5 million clones; 95% to 99% were observed only once. Roughly 0.45% of the sample is held by the ten biggest clonotypes.

The donors were healthy, HIV-negative adults with no recently reported acute infections or vaccinations. All donors were Caucasian adults living in Nashville, Tennessee, USA. CD4+ T cells were enriched by magnetic negative selection, after which naive cells were positively selected on CD45RA and the negative fraction was taken as the memory subset. After blood collection by leukapheresis, PBMCs were isolated using Ficoll-Histopaque density gradient centrifugation and then cryopreserved in the vapor phase of liquid nitrogen. Analytical flow cytometry was used to check the purity and quantity of each magnetically sorted T cell population. Genomic DNA was isolated from every sorted fraction and measured by UV absorbance on a Nanodrop 2000c. From the germline V gene (reference sequence), CDR1 is SSHAT and CDR2 is FNYEAQ. The CDR3 contains 15 residues, cysteine and phenylalanine counted. The only DNA kept is the CDR3, 45 bases in frame from the first base.

These data originate in a study of shared clonotypes between healthy human individuals (dated by TCRdb to 2020 to 2022). Looking at the study overall: The cohort comprised a couple of women and a few men aged 18 to 49 years. For each donor, three plates each were used for CD4 naive and CD4 memory, two plates were used for CD8 naive, and one plate was used for CD8 memory. The study deeply sequenced blood TCR repertoires of about five healthy adults to estimate repertoire size and the extent of clonotype sharing between individuals. To increase sequencing depth and limit assay-specific biases, different laboratories used diverse techniques to prepare libraries and sequence TCR repertoires. Each donor's leukapheresis produced roughly between roughly 0.85 and 9.5 billion PBMCs. Here is what the overall study found, with its caveats: Sampling was restricted to blood, and TCR repertoires in tissues likely differ from the TCR repertoires found in blood. Sharing across several donors was observed for about 5% of naive CD4, around 3.5% of naive CD8, about 2.3% of memory CD4, and approximately 0.41% of memory CD8 clonotypes. Naive subsets generally had larger estimated clonotype richness than memory subsets. Even with the large sequencing depth, rarefaction of the sorted-subset datasets indicated that sequencing was incomplete. The genetic and exposure-history diversity represented was limited by the small number of donors. Based on pairwise subsampling, the degree of clonotype sharing among donors was expected to be affected by sequencing depth. Clonotypes shared by all four sorted-subset donors showed higher generation probabilities than non-shared clonotypes.

Specimen: naive CD4+ T cells sorted from blood. This specimen's cell subset or site label, per the study, means: CD45RA+ positively selected. The clonotype comes from a man younger than 45 in good health. The chain is made from TRBV7-7 and TRBJ2-3; perhaps TRBD2 is the D gene, with 5 bases matching. The CDR3 sequence is CASSLSRRGTDTQYF. The DNA is TGTGCTAGCAGCTTATCCAGGCGGGGCACAGATACGCAGTATTTT.